This TCR beta chain stems from a study of cytomegalovirus exposure and HLA in healthy donors. The wider study: Among the roughly 400 genotyped donors, 81% were placed in the Caucasian-associated ancestry cluster.

Findings and caveats of the study: What a later analysis reportedly showed was that an Asian-associated ancestry cluster had fewer N-insertions than the approximately 700-donor mean. Using a false discovery rate of 0.05, a later analysis showed that 15,000 to 20,000 TCR beta sequences were associated with HLA alleles. More clonal expansion characterized HLA-associated TCR beta chains than equally common others in a later analysis.

The study ran its PCR with 60 Vbeta and 13 Jbeta primers. The method was immunoSEQ multiplex PCR; TCRdb's version includes in-frame clones alone and lacks a portion of them. The repertoire holds 40,000 or so clones, with 60% to 70% as singletons. CDR3 length: 15 residues. From germline, CDR1 is SGHVS and CDR2 FQNEAQ. J lost 2 bases, V lost 5 bases, and 5 bases had no gene match. Turning to this clone: Its specificity is not known.

The sequence derives from a man aged 50 or older in good health and CMV-seropositive. The chain couples TRBV7-8 to TRBJ1-2, with 10 bases identical to TRBD1. Sequenced input: PBMCs. The CDR3 is CASSPRTGGNYGYTF. DNA for the CDR3: TGTGCCAGCAGCCCTAGGACAGGGGGAAACTATGGCTACACCTTC.